One sample yielded the 15 T cell receptor beta chains listed below, sequenced in a study of graft-versus-host responses after intestinal transplantation. Here immunoSEQ multiplex PCR was the method, and the copy in TCRdb shows in-frame clones only, minus some. The sample gives 85,000 to 90,000 clones, less than 90% of which show up once; roughly 15% is in the top ten. The antigens these receptors bind are not known. Sequencing used unstimulated CD8+ T cells sorted from spleen or lymph node cells, obtained before intestinal transplant. The receptors derive from a human donor who received an intestinal transplant.

The gene calls are TRBV5-1 and TRBJ2-2, with 9 bases that match TRBD2. Germline CDR1 reads SGHRS; CDR2 reads YFSETQ. The CDR3 consists of 15 residues. The trim removed 4 bases at V and 1 base at J, leaving 2 bases unmatched. CDR3 DNA: TGCGCCAGCAGCGGGACTAGCAGGAACACCGGGGAGCTGTTTTTT. The encoded protein is CASSGTSRNTGELFF.

This clone turned up a few times. The V and J genes are TRBV6-1 and TRBJ1-1; D possibly corresponds to TRBD1 (6 bases). V was pared by 6 bases and J by 8 bases, with 16 bases between. CDR1 is MNHNS and CDR2 is SASEGT in the germline V gene. The CDR3 runs to 13 residues. In nucleotides, the CDR3 is TGTGCCAGCAGCCCCGGGACACCCAGGGAAGCTTTCTTT. Translation: CASSPGTPREAFF.

This clone has only a few counts. The chain is built from TRBV5-4 and TRBJ1-6; no clear D. The CDR3 totals 14 residues. With 0 bases removed from V and 4 bases from J, the gap between germline ends came to 5 bases. Germline V lookup: CDR1 SGHNT, CDR2 YYREEE (reference sequence). CDR3 in amino acids: CASSLGRYNSPLHF. The CDR3 nucleotides are TGTGCCAGCAGCTTGGGGCGATATAATTCACCCCTCCACTTT.

This chain links TRBV5-6 with TRBJ2-7; the D is unclear. V was cut by 2 bases and J by 0 bases, with 12 bases left in between. This CDR3 is built from 15 residues. The germline gives CDR1 SGHDT, CDR2 YYEEEE. The DNA of the CDR3 is TGTGCCAGCAGCTTAGGGTTTCTAAGCTCCTACGAGCAGTACTTC. This translates into CASSLGFLSSYEQYF.

The rearrangement joins TRBV19 to TRBJ2-7, with D tentatively TRBD1 (5 bases). V lost 5 bases to trimming and J lost 6 bases, with 17 bases between them. There are 14 residues in the CDR3. Germline-derived CDR1 and CDR2 are LNHDA and SQIVND (reference sequence). The chain's CDR3 is CASSPVKGYAEQYF. The DNA of the CDR3 is TGTGCCAGTAGTCCTGTGAAGGGGTACGCCGAGCAGTACTTC.

This chain connects TRBV27 to TRBJ1-6; TRBD1 matches at 9 bases. With V trimmed by 4 bases and J by 8 bases, 12 bases remained unmatched. CDR1 is MNHEY and CDR2 is SMNVEV in the germline V gene (reference sequence). This CDR3 is 17 amino acids long. Here the CDR3 reads CASSSPPKGQGDSPLHF. In DNA form, the CDR3 reads TGTGCCAGCAGTTCCCCCCCGAAGGGACAGGGAGATTCACCCCTCCACTTT.

This chain uses TRBV15 with TRBJ2-7; D may be TRBD1 (5 bases). Germline V gene lookup returns CDR1 LNHNV and CDR2 YYDKDF (reference sequence). V lost 0 bases and J lost 0, with 6 bases in between. CDR3 length equals 14 residues. The CDR3 loop reads CATSRDQGSYEQYF. The CDR3 DNA is TGTGCCACCAGCAGAGATCAGGGCTCCTACGAGCAGTACTTC.

The rearrangement joins TRBV7-9 to TRBJ1-3; weak D call: TRBD1 (5 bases). The CDR3 sequence is 16 residues long. CDR1 is SEHNR, CDR2 FQNEAQ, per germline (reference sequence). Trimming removed 0 bases at V and 4 bases at J, with 13 bases between. The CDR3 coding sequence is TGTGCCAGCAGCTTAGCGCATCTTAGACAGGGAAACACCATATATTTT. Its translation: CASSLAHLRQGNTIYF.

The chain combines TRBV6-5 with TRBJ2-3; 9 bases fit TRBD1. The CDR3 has 14 amino acids. The junction had 0 bases not matched to a gene; V was cut back by 5 bases and J by 0 bases. CDR1 MNHEY and CDR2 SVGAGI come from the germline V gene. CDR3 protein: CASSDRGSTDTQYF. In DNA, the CDR3 is TGTGCCAGCAGTGACAGGGGGAGCACAGATACGCAGTATTTT.

This rearrangement joins TRBV6-6 to TRBJ2-5, with a weak D call TRBD1 (7 bases). V lost 2 bases and J lost 5, with 15 bases in between. This CDR3 contains 15 residues. The germline V gene has CDR1 MNHNY and CDR2 SVGAGI (reference sequence). The CDR3: CASSYGRDSGETQYF. The DNA of the CDR3 is TGTGCCAGCAGTTACGGTAGGGACAGCGGGGAGACCCAGTACTTC.

The chain couples TRBV4-1 to TRBJ2-4, with D possibly being TRBD1 (6 bases). Per the germline V gene, CDR1 is MGHRA and CDR2 is YSYEKL. V lost 1 base, J lost 3 bases, and 16 bases lay in between. The CDR3 totals 17 residues. The CDR3: CASSQVRTRDNKNIQYF. CDR3 DNA: TGCGCCAGCAGCCAAGTCCGGACCCGGGACAACAAAAACATTCAGTACTTC.

With respect to this clone: At one of its ends the junction is not consistent with the germline gene, which may arise from a read error. The chain recombines TRBV7-4 with TRBJ1-5; D may be TRBD1 (6 bases). Germline V lookup: CDR1 SGHVT, CDR2 SQSDAQ. This CDR3 has 14 residues. The DNA of the CDR3 is TGTGCCAGCAGCTTAGTGGGGGCCAATAAGCCCCAGCATTTT. The encoded protein is CASSLVGANKPQHF. Looking up the rest from reference TRBV7-4 and TRBJ1-5 gives the full variable domain: GAGVSQSPRYKVAKRGRDVALRCDSISGHVTLYWYRQTLGQGSEVLTYSQSDAQRDKSGRPSGRFSAERPERSVSTLKIQRTEQGDSAVYLCASSLVGANKPQHFGDGTRLSIL.

The gene calls are TRBV5-3 and TRBJ2-7; TRBD1 agrees at 7 bases. TRBV5-3 is marked as an open reading frame, function uncertain. The CDR3 contains 14 residues. The V gene end was trimmed by 1 base and the J gene end by 0 bases; junction bases not matched to a gene: 1. The CDR3 protein is CARSLRDSSYEQYF. CDR3 sequence (DNA): TGTGCCAGAAGCTTGCGGGACAGCTCCTACGAGCAGTACTTC.

The rearrangement links TRBV13 to TRBJ2-5, with D tentatively TRBD2 (6 bases). Germline CDR1 and CDR2: PRHDT and FYEKMQ (reference sequence). CDR3 length: 12 amino acids. The V end lost 7 bases, the J end lost 3 bases, and 9 bases lay between the germline ends. CDR3 amino acids: CASTWGEETQYF. CDR3 in DNA: TGTGCCAGCACCTGGGGGGAAGAGACCCAGTACTTC.

The gene calls are TRBV9 and TRBJ1-2; D call uncertain. The V gene lost 0 bases and the J gene lost 1 base, with 7 bases spanning the gap. Germline V CDR1 and CDR2: SGDLS, YYNGEE. The CDR3 is 14 residues long. The DNA for the CDR3 is TGTGCCAGCAGCGTAGGCCCAGATAACTATGGCTACACCTTC. It codes for CASSVGPDNYGYTF. The entire variable domain, with the rest obtained from reference TRBV9 and TRBJ1-2, is as follows: DSGVTQTPKHLITATGQRVTLRCSPRSGDLSVYWYQQSLDQGLQFLIQYYNGEERAKGNILERFSAQQFPDLHSELNLSSLELGDSALYFCASSVGPDNYGYTFGSGTRLTVV.